This T cell receptor beta chain appears in the sequencing data of a study of T cells in Graves' hyperthyroidism and ophthalmopathy. Patients affected by ophthalmopathy presented a Clinical Activity Score of at least 3, a NOSPECS grade of at least 4, and disease duration below 3 months. The source of the PBMCs was 10 ml of fresh peripheral blood. The CDR3 is made up of 13 amino acids. J lost 8 bases, V lost 7 bases, and 10 bases had no gene match. Template material for amplifying TCR beta CDR3 regions consisted of RNA transcripts. The HTBI set primed first-round TCR CDR3 RT-PCR. TCRdb processed the multiplex PCR reads anew with MiXCR; each CDR3 protein has one entry. This table holds about 350,000 distinct CDR3 sequences, approximately 18% found once. This clonotype was picked up many times.

The TCR comes from a middle-aged woman with Graves' ophthalmopathy. The V call is TRBV12-3 or TRBV12-4, the J call TRBJ1-2; 7 bases agree with TRBD1. The specimen was blood. This chain's CDR3 is CASTLNRGGGYTF. Here the CDR3 DNA reads TGTGCCAGCACCCTTAACAGGGGAGGAGGCTACACCTTC.